The source of this T cell receptor (beta chain) is a study of radiation and T cells in renal cell carcinoma (dated by TCRdb to 2018 to 2020). About the investigation overall: A total of some 55 samples underwent TCR beta sequencing, made up of roughly 26 tumors and some 27 peripheral blood samples. Across all 50 or so samples, 4,016,671 unique CDR3 nucleotide sequences, encoding 2,658,974 unique CDR3 amino acid sequences, were identified. Broader findings and caveats from the paper: In blood, the top tumor clonotypes increased from baseline to 2 weeks after radiation and then shrank by 4 weeks, which suggests a temporary expansion of tumor-resident clones. Compared with controls, irradiated tumors had higher TCR clonality, as the top 100 clonotypes made up an average of approximately 50% of the repertoire, versus around 45% in nephrectomy-only tumors. Because pretreatment tumor biopsies were not available, the baseline intratumoral presence of clonotypes could not be determined. With a single-armed trial design, the study had no way to address how radiation dose or scheduling affects the TCR repertoire. Compared with control tumors, irradiated tumors had a greater number of dominant CDR3 motifs, and those motifs took up a bigger portion of the repertoire. Only small tumor regions of 0.75 to 1 g were available, so intratumoral heterogeneity was not captured.

The time point label, as the study defines it: tumor resected at nephrectomy. Taken with the paper, the label for treatment or condition translates to: 15 Gy SBRT to primary tumor, nephrectomy 4 weeks later. The samples were drawn from a clinical trial, where primary renal cell carcinomas were treated with 15 Gy of stereotactic body radiation therapy and then removed by nephrectomy 4 weeks afterward. Renal cell carcinoma with clear cell pathology was present in all patients. Tumors were mechanically dissociated, digested with collagenase/hyaluronidase at 37 °C, processed in gentleMACS C tubes, and stored in liquid nitrogen. Genomic DNA for TCR sequencing was prepared using the QIAamp DNA Blood Mini Kit (Qiagen). The analyses included only samples that passed all quality control checks. Concerning this clone: Its antigen is currently not known. Base quality data are lacking; no much larger clone is found one base away.

The immunoSEQ kit was used, according to the manufacturer's recommendations, to generate TCR beta libraries from genomic DNA. To prepare libraries, a first multiplex PCR with proprietary primers was run, followed by a second PCR that added unique barcodes, and a bead cleanup was done after each round. Each sample batch included a kit-provided positive control reaction and a negative control reaction. The final libraries were assessed on an Agilent 4200 TapeStation D1000 ScreenTape, pooled by volume, and quantified by qPCR. Sequencing ran on an Illumina NextSeq500 with a MidOutput 150-cycle cartridge, using 156 Read1 and 15 Index1 cycles with kit custom primers. The pooled library was loaded at approximately 0.95 pM with a roughly 20% PhiX control spike-in. As for how the authors treated the data: Vendor-processed data were analyzed in R, with a clonotype defined as all T cells sharing the same CDR3 nucleotide sequence. For clone abundance analyses, frequencies were normalized to the 10,000 most abundant clones per sample. Public T cell clones, which averaged fewer than five per sample, were excluded before analysis. Dominant motif analysis used ImmunoMap with the PAM10 matrix, gap penalty 30 and homology threshold 0.3; motifs with cumulative frequency at least 0.01 counted as dominant. A difference in abundance of at least 32-fold between compartments was used to define tumor-enriched and baseline blood-enriched clonotypes. Tumor-blood repertoire similarity was measured with the Baroni-Urbani and Buser coefficient, and group comparisons used two-tailed Wilcoxon tests in R. Here the immuneACCESS table is served through TCRdb, limited to in-frame sequences with V and J called. Missing clones are a known gap in these copies; in checked studies unresolved V genes cover under half, and the rest lacks a known reason. That table furnishes V, J and clone size, whereas the DNA furnished D and trimming. This sample holds about 20,000 clones; just over 60% were observed only once. The ten largest make up roughly an eighth of the sample.

For CDR1 and CDR2, the germline V gene (reference sequence) lists GTSNPN and SVGIG. The CDR3 has 15 amino acids, counting the end cysteine and phenylalanine. The retained sequence is limited to the CDR3, 45 bases, with the frame set at the first base. Germline trimming: 0 bases from V, 3 bases from J; junction bases outside gene matches: 5. The sequence links TRBV30 to TRBJ2-3; TRBD1 matches 8 bases in the middle. This TCR was sampled from a woman in her seventies with renal cell carcinoma. The material sequenced was tumor tissue, taken from a patient whose treatment included radiotherapy and nephrectomy. The nucleotide sequence reads as follows: TGTGCCTGGAGTGTAGCACAGGGGGTTACAGATACGCAGTATTTT. Translated, this gives CAWSVAQGVTDTQYF.